The clone carrying this T cell receptor (beta chain) was seen a handful of times. These data belong to a study of shared T cell receptors in the human thymus. Method: immunoSEQ multiplex PCR; TCRdb's copy keeps in-frame clones and lacks some. The sample holds about 730,000 clones; approximately 85% are singletons and the top ten take around 0.01%. Germline CDR1 and CDR2: MNHEY and SMNVEV (reference sequence). The CDR3 has 14 residues. Trimming stripped 3 bases from V and 6 bases from J, with 12 bases between. The same data also went into a second study, on human thymus T cells. That study reports: From resections taken during corrective heart surgery, the thymus tissue was obtained. Across thymic and blood repertoires, the usage of V and J genes appeared to be biased. Reports from related research described highly overlapping thymic repertoires among unrelated individuals.

This clonotype was obtained from a girl under three years old with a congenital heart defect. The chain couples TRBV27 to TRBJ1-5; a weak D match, TRBD1 (5 bases). The sample consisted of thymocytes. CDR3 in amino acids: CASSFSRAGQPQHF. The CDR3 DNA follows: TGTGCCAGCAGTTTCTCCAGGGCAGGTCAGCCCCAGCATTTT.